These T cell receptor beta chains were read from a single sample in a study of CD8 T cells in ankylosing spondylitis. TCRdb redid the calling of the 5' RACE reads with MiXCR, one entry per CDR3 protein. This sample has around 440,000 distinct CDR3 sequences, with approximately 17% found just once. Sequenced input: blood, either unsorted or a sorted T cell fraction (not recorded which). These TCRs come from a male donor with ankylosing spondylitis. Both conserved end residues are part of each CDR3. D genes are given only for firm matches. Some rows have no size entry. The others give once, few or many, or a class for an expanded clone.

CDR3 length	J gene	clone size	V gene	D gene	CDR3 protein	CDR3 DNA
12	TRBJ1-1	NA	TRBV30	NA	CASQRLNTEAFF	TGTGCCTCGCAAAGGTTGAACACTGAAGCTTTCTTT
15	TRBJ2-4	NA	TRBV20-1	NA	CSARDGEGPKNIQYF	TGCAGTGCTAGAGATGGAGAGGGACCCAAAAACATTCAGTACTTC
13	TRBJ1-2	NA	TRBV2	TRBD1	CASRQGTEFGYTF	TGTGCCAGCAGGCAGGGGACAGAGTTTGGCTACACCTTC
15	TRBJ1-2	NA	TRBV12-3/TRBV12-4	TRBD1	CASSPGQGFLDGYTF	TGTGCCAGCAGCCCGGGACAGGGATTTTTAGATGGCTACACCTTC
18	TRBJ2-6	NA	TRBV19	NA	CASSTRAGDFSGANVLTF	TGTGCCAGTAGTACTCGGGCAGGGGATTTCTCTGGGGCCAACGTCCTGACTTTC
14	TRBJ2-5	NA	TRBV30	TRBD1	CAWSVPGGTETQYF	TGTGCCTGGAGTGTGCCAGGGGGCACGGAGACCCAGTACTTC
16	TRBJ2-7	NA	TRBV5-8	NA	CASSLASGLRPYEQYF	TGTGCCAGCAGCTTGGCTTCTGGACTCCGTCCCTACGAGCAGTACTTC
14	TRBJ2-5	few	TRBV7-9	TRBD2	CASSRREVRETQYF	TGTGCCAGCAGCCGCCGGGAGGTTCGGGAGACCCAGTACTTC
16	TRBJ2-4	few	TRBV6-5	NA	CASSYSQEGTKNIQYF	TGTGCCAGCAGTTACTCGCAGGAGGGAACCAAAAACATTCAGTACTTC
16	TRBJ1-1	few	TRBV10-3	TRBD1	CAISERSGGSNTEAFF	TGTGCCATCAGTGAGAGGTCAGGGGGATCGAACACTGAAGCTTTCTTT
13	TRBJ1-1	NA	TRBV7-2	NA	CASSPVPGTEAFF	TGTGCCAGCAGCCCTGTTCCGGGCACTGAAGCTTTCTTT